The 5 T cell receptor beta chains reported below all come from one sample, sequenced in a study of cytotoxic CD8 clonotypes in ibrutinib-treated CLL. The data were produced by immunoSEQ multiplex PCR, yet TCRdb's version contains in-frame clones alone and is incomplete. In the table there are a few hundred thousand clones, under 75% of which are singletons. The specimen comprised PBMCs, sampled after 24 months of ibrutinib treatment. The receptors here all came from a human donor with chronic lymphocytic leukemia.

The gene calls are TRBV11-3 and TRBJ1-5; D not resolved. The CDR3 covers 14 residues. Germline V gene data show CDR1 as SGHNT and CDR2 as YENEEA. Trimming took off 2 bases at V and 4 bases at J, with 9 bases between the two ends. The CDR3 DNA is TGTGCCAGCAGCTTACGGAGGCAGAATCAGCCCCAGCATTTT. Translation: CASSLRRQNQPQHF.

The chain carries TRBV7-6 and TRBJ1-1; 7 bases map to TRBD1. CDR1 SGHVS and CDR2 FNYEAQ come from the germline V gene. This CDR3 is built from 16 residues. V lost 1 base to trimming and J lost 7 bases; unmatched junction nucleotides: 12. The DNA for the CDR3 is TGTGCCAGCAGCTTAGAGGTAGGAAGGGGGCTTGGTGAAGCTTTCTTT. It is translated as CASSLEVGRGLGEAFF.

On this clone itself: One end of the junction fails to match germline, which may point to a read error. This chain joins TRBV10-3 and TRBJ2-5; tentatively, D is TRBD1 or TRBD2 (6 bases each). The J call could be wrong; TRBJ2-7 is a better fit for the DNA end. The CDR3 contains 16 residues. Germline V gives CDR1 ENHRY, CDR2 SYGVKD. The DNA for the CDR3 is TGTGCCATCAGCGAGTCGGGGGCTTTGAGTCTCACCGAGCAGTACTTC. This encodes CAISESGALSLTEQYF.

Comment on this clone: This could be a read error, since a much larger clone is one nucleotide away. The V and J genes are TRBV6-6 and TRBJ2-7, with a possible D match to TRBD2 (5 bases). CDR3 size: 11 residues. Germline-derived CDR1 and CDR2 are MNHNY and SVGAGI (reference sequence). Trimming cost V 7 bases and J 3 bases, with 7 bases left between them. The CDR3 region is CASNRGYEQYF. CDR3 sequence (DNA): TGTGCCAGCAATCGGGGCTACGAGCAGTACTTC.

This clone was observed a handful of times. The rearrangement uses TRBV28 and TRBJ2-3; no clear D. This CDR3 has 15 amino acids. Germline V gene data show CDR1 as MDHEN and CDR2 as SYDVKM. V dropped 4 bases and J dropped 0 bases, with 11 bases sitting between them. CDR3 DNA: TGTGCCAGCAGTTCGTATGACTGGAGCACAGATACGCAGTATTTT. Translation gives CASSSYDWSTDTQYF.